Below, 31 T cell receptor beta chains from the same sample are listed, as sequenced in a study of blood T cell repertoires in COVID-19. Measured with immunoSEQ multiplex PCR; TCRdb has only the in-frame clones, and not every one. Among about 350,000 clones, around 87% were seen once, and the ten largest hold just under 6.5%. The sequencing sample was made of peripheral blood. The receptors come from a woman in her forties or fifties with COVID-19, enrolled during active disease.

The chain couples TRBV11-2 to TRBJ2-7, with D uncertain. The germline gives CDR1 SGHAT, CDR2 FQNNGV. V lost 5 bases to trimming and J lost 7 bases, with 9 bases between them. The CDR3 contains 11 residues. CDR3 nucleotides: TGTGCCAGCAGCCAACCTACGGAGCAGTACTTC. Protein product: CASSQPTEQYF.

V is TRBV19 and J is TRBJ2-2; 9 bases are a match to TRBD2. The CDR3 extends over 17 amino acids. Germline CDR1 is LNHDA and CDR2 is SQIVND (reference sequence). With V trimmed by 7 bases and J by 5 bases, 14 bases remained unmatched. The CDR3 DNA reads as TGTGCCAGTACTGGGGATAGCGGGAGCCCGGGAACCGGGGAGCTGTTTTTT. The encoded protein is CASTGDSGSPGTGELFF. The full variable domain, its missing parts supplied by reference TRBV19 and TRBJ2-2, is DGGITQSPKYLFRKEGQNVTLSCEQNLNHDAMYWYRQDPGQGLRLIYYSQIVNDFQKGDIAEGYSVSREKKESFPLTVTSAQKNPTAFYLCASTGDSGSPGTGELFFGEGSRLTVL.

The V call is TRBV19, the J call TRBJ2-6; maybe TRBD1 (6 bases). V lost 3 bases to trimming and J lost 1 base, with 7 bases between them. The CDR3 spans 15 residues. The germline V gene has CDR1 LNHDA and CDR2 SQIVND (reference sequence). In nucleotides, the CDR3 is TGTGCCAGTAGTATGGACAGATCTGGGGCCAACGTCCTGACTTTC. Its translation: CASSMDRSGANVLTF.

The chain carries TRBV15 and TRBJ1-2; perhaps TRBD1 as D (6 bases). Germline V gives CDR1 LNHNV, CDR2 YYDKDF (reference sequence). CDR3 length equals 13 residues. Trimming removed 5 bases at V and 8 bases at J, with 15 bases between. Here the CDR3 DNA reads TGTGCCACCAGCTGGGCGGGGGCGAGAGGCTACACCTTC. Translated, it gives CATSWAGARGYTF.

The chain uses TRBV6-2 or TRBV6-3 and TRBJ2-7; maybe TRBD1 (5 bases). In germline, CDR1 is MNHEY, CDR2 SVGEGT. The CDR3 contains 14 residues. V lost 2 bases, J lost 0 bases, and 8 bases lay in between. The CDR3 DNA follows: TGTGCCAGCAGTTACAGACAGAGCTCCTACGAGCAGTACTTC. It encodes CASSYRQSSYEQYF.

This clone was observed many times. This chain uses TRBV5-1 with TRBJ2-1, with 13 bases lining up with TRBD2. Losses at the gene ends were 2 bases for V and 7 bases for J; bases not matched to a gene: 3. This CDR3 region has 15 residues. Germline CDR1 is SGHRS and CDR2 is YFSETQ. The CDR3 DNA reads as TGCGCCAGCAGCTTCACTAGCGGGAGGGGGAATGAGCAGTTCTTC. Protein product: CASSFTSGRGNEQFF.

The chain is built from TRBV2 and TRBJ1-1; a weak D match, TRBD1 (5 bases). V shed 4 bases and J shed 4 bases, with 13 bases lying between them. In germline, CDR1 is SNHLY, CDR2 FYNNEI. The CDR3 contains 14 residues. The CDR3 nucleotides are TGTGCCAGCAGTGGTTTCGCAGGGCTCACTGAAGCTTTCTTT. Its translation is CASSGFAGLTEAFF.

This clone appeared once. The CDR3 DNA reads as TGTGCCACCAGTGAGCGGGTCTCTACCGGGGAGCTGTTTTTT. Its translation is CATSERVSTGELFF. J is TRBJ2-2 and V is TRBV24-1, with a possible D match to TRBD2 (5 bases). V dropped 4 bases and J dropped 5 bases, with 10 bases sitting between them. The germline V gene encodes CDR1 KGHDR and CDR2 SFDVKD. This CDR3 has 14 residues.

The chain recombines TRBV18 with TRBJ2-1; 7 bases align to TRBD2. CDR3 length equals 17 residues. Germline V gene lookup returns CDR1 KGHSH and CDR2 LQKENI. Trimming took 0 bases from V and 4 from J; bases not matched to a gene: 9. The CDR3 nucleotides are TGTGCCAGCTCACCACCTCGACTAGCTGCCCTATACAATGAGCAGTTCTTC. It codes for CASSPPRLAALYNEQFF.

V and J are TRBV30 and TRBJ2-5, with 8 bases fitting TRBD1. Unmatched junction bases numbered 11, after V lost 0 bases and J lost 5 bases. In germline, CDR1 is GTSNPN, CDR2 SVGIG (reference sequence). The CDR3 contains 16 residues. This CDR3 is CAWSVLGQGAGETQYF. The DNA for the CDR3 is TGTGCCTGGAGTGTTTTGGGCCAGGGGGCAGGGGAGACCCAGTACTTC.

The chain employs TRBV18 and TRBJ2-7; TRBD2 matches 13 bases. Per germline, CDR1 KGHSH and CDR2 LQKENI. The length of the CDR3 is 18 residues. The J segment lost 4 bases and the V segment lost 1 base, leaving 10 bases of the junction unmatched. CDR3 coding DNA: TGTGCCAGCTCACCACAGTCACTAGCGGGAGGGTACGGATACGAGCAGTACTTC. Its translation: CASSPQSLAGGYGYEQYF.

The rearrangement links TRBV24-1 to TRBJ1-5; D possibly corresponds to TRBD1 (5 bases). Germline CDR1 reads KGHDR; CDR2 reads SFDVKD. V shed 3 bases and J shed 4 bases, with 12 bases lying between them. The CDR3 loop spans 15 amino acids. CDR3 coding DNA: TGTGCCACCAGTGATAGTCGAAAGGGGAATCAGCCCCAGCATTTT. Encoded protein: CATSDSRKGNQPQHF.

The chain combines TRBV18 with TRBJ2-3, with 9 positions matching TRBD2. From germline, CDR1 is KGHSH and CDR2 LQKENI. The CDR3 runs to 16 residues. Losses at the gene ends were 0 bases for V and 1 base for J; bases not matched to a gene: 2. DNA for the CDR3: TGTGCCAGCTCACCACCGGGCGGGAGGGGCACAGATACGCAGTATTTT. This sequence encodes CASSPPGGRGTDTQYF. Variable domain in full (rest from reference TRBV18 and TRBJ2-3): NAGVMQNPRHLVRRRGQEARLRCSPMKGHSHVYWYRQLPEEGLKFMVYLQKENIIDESGMPKERFSAEFPKEGPSILRIQQVVRGDSAAYFCASSPPGGRGTDTQYFGPGTRLTVL.

This chain links TRBV11-3 with TRBJ1-1; 7 nucleotides agree with TRBD1. CDR3 length: 16 amino acids. Germline CDR1 and CDR2: SGHNT and YENEEA. V lost 1 base, J lost 1 base, and 6 bases stayed unmatched. Here the CDR3 DNA reads TGTGCCAGCAGCTTAGGACAGGGAAGGTGGAACACTGAAGCTTTCTTT. Amino acid sequence: CASSLGQGRWNTEAFF.

This chain links TRBV11-3 with TRBJ2-1, with a possible D match to TRBD2 (5 bases). The germline V gene has CDR1 SGHNT and CDR2 YENEEA. The germline V and J ends were trimmed by 1 base and 4 bases, with 20 bases remaining between them. The CDR3 is 18 amino acids. CDR3: CASSLGPGADLSYNEQFF. CDR3 coding DNA: TGTGCCAGCAGCTTAGGTCCCGGAGCGGACCTATCTTACAATGAGCAGTTCTTC.

The chain carries TRBV13 and TRBJ2-7; D ambiguous. The CDR3 runs 14 residues. From germline, CDR1 is PRHDT and CDR2 FYEKMQ (reference sequence). Trimming stripped 5 bases from V and 1 base from J, with 12 bases between. The CDR3 region has the DNA TGTGCCAGCAGCCTATCCAGGTTTTCCTACGAGCAGTACTTC. It specifies CASSLSRFSYEQYF.

The rearrangement joins TRBV7-9 to TRBJ2-3; 8 bases match TRBD2. V shed 1 base, J shed 0 bases, and the junction held 3 bases outside the gene matches. CDR1 and CDR2 from the germline V gene are SEHNR and FQNEAQ (reference sequence). The CDR3 runs 16 residues. The CDR3 DNA reads as TGTGCCAGCAGCTTAGGAAGCGGGGGAAGCACAGATACGCAGTATTTT. Its protein is CASSLGSGGSTDTQYF.

The genes are TRBV6-5 and TRBJ1-2, with TRBD1 matching over 8 bases. CDR1 is MNHEY, CDR2 SVGAGI, per germline. The CDR3 loop spans 14 amino acids. With 6 bases clipped from V and 3 bases from J, the junction kept 6 bases outside the gene matches. The CDR3 DNA reads TGTGCCAGCAGCTTCGGGACAGGTGACTATGGCTACACCTTC. Amino acids: CASSFGTGDYGYTF.

The rearrangement uses TRBV6-4 and TRBJ1-5, with D maybe TRBD1 (5 bases). The CDR3 has 14 amino acids. V lost 7 bases, J lost 1 base, and 11 bases lay in between. Germline V gene lookup returns CDR1 MRHNA and CDR2 SNTAGT. The CDR3 reads CASTQGKSNQPQHF. In DNA, the CDR3 is TGTGCCAGCACTCAGGGAAAAAGCAATCAGCCCCAGCATTTT.

This clone was counted between two and nine times. This chain joins TRBV19 and TRBJ1-3; D might be TRBD1 (6 bases). Germline lookup yields CDR1 LNHDA and CDR2 SQIVND (reference sequence). The CDR3 is 15 amino acids. V was cut by 7 bases and J by 4 bases, with 17 bases left in between. For the CDR3, the DNA is TGTGCCAGTACACTTAACAGGGATCTCGGAAACACCATATATTTT. It codes for CASTLNRDLGNTIYF.

Only one count was recorded for this clone. The V and J genes are TRBV29-1 and TRBJ1-1; TRBD1 agrees at 12 bases. In germline, CDR1 is SQVTM, CDR2 ANQGSEA. The CDR3 is 16 residues long. Trimming at V came to 4 bases and at J to 0 bases, leaving 6 bases not matched to a gene. The CDR3 loop reads CSVARDRGRVNTEAFF. The DNA for the CDR3 is TGCAGCGTTGCACGGGACAGGGGGCGTGTGAACACTGAAGCTTTCTTT.

The V gene is TRBV7-2, the J gene TRBJ2-3, with 7 positions matching TRBD2. Germline assignment: CDR1 SGHTA and CDR2 FQGNSA. Losses at the gene ends were 1 base for V and 0 bases for J; bases not matched to a gene: 7. The CDR3 extends over 17 amino acids. The CDR3 reads CASSLVAGRESTDTQYF. Written as DNA, the CDR3 is TGTGCCAGCAGCTTAGTCGCGGGGCGGGAGAGCACAGATACGCAGTATTTT. The full variable domain, completed using reference TRBV7-2 and TRBJ2-3, is GAGVSQSPSNKVTEKGKDVELRCDPISGHTALYWYRQSLGQGLEFLIYFQGNSAPDKSGLPSDRFSAERTGGSVSTLTIQRTQQEDSAVYLCASSLVAGRESTDTQYFGPGTRLTVL.

In this sample, this clone turned up once. The chain has TRBV13 and TRBJ2-3; tentative D call: TRBD1 (6 bases). The germline gives CDR1 PRHDT, CDR2 FYEKMQ (reference sequence). The CDR3 extends over 15 amino acids. V lost 1 base and J 5 bases, leaving 13 bases between the germline ends. CDR3 sequence (DNA): TGTGCCAGCAGCTTAGATGGGGGCAGTGGAGATACGCAGTATTTT. This codes for CASSLDGGSGDTQYF.

The chain recombines TRBV9 with TRBJ1-6; possible D gene TRBD1, 5 bases. From germline, CDR1 is SGDLS and CDR2 YYNGEE. V was shortened by 3 bases and J by 9 bases, with 19 bases between the two germline ends. The CDR3 covers 16 residues. The CDR3 nucleotides are TGTGCCAGCAGCGCCCAGGCCAGGGTTGTGGGTTCACCCCTCCACTTT. Translation: CASSAQARVVGSPLHF.

The rearrangement uses TRBV30 and TRBJ1-1; no firm D call. Per germline, CDR1 GTSNPN and CDR2 SVGIG (reference sequence). This CDR3 is 12 amino acids long. V lost 1 base and J lost 8, with 11 bases in between. CDR3 sequence (DNA): TGTGCCTGGAGTGCACATACCGGGGAAGCTTTCTTT. Amino acid sequence: CAWSAHTGEAFF. Full variable domain (rest looked up from reference TRBV30 and TRBJ1-1): SQTIHQWPATLVQPVGSPLSLECTVEGTSNPNLYWYRQAAGRGLQLLFYSVGIGQISSEVPQNLSASRPQDRQFILSSKKLLLSDSGFYLCAWSAHTGEAFFGQGTRLTVV.

The rearrangement links TRBV10-1 to TRBJ2-2, with TRBD1 identical over 8 bases. Germline assignment: CDR1 WNHNN and CDR2 SYGVQD (reference sequence). The CDR3 contains 14 residues. Trimming cost V 6 bases and J 6 bases; bases outside gene matches: 6. The CDR3 is CASSLTGVAGELFF. The CDR3 bases are TGCGCCAGCAGCCTGACAGGGGTTGCCGGGGAGCTGTTTTTT.

The V call is TRBV15, the J call TRBJ2-1; TRBD2 matches at 8 bases. The CDR3 has 14 amino acids. Germline CDR1 is LNHNV and CDR2 is YYDKDF (reference sequence). The V segment lost 1 base and the J segment 11 bases; nucleotides outside the gene matches: 7. The CDR3 DNA is TGTGCCACCAGCAGAGTTACTAGCGGATTTCAGCAGTTCTTC. The encoded protein is CATSRVTSGFQQFF.

The V gene is TRBV6-5, the J gene TRBJ2-2; 12 bases map to TRBD2. The trim removed 6 bases at V and 4 bases at J, leaving 3 bases unmatched. The CDR3 extends over 15 amino acids. Germline V gene data show CDR1 as MNHEY and CDR2 as SVGAGI. CDR3 protein: CASSGLAGRTGELFF. The CDR3 DNA follows: TGTGCCAGCAGCGGACTAGCGGGACGCACCGGGGAGCTGTTTTTT.

The chain joins TRBV14 to TRBJ2-7; 7 bases are shared with TRBD2. The CDR3 runs to 18 residues. With 1 base clipped from V and 1 base from J, the junction kept 13 bases outside the gene matches. Germline lookup yields CDR1 SGHDN and CDR2 FVKESK. CDR3 sequence: CASSQGGPAGRRSYEQYF. The CDR3 DNA sequence: TGTGCCAGCAGCCAAGGGGGCCCAGCGGGAAGACGGTCCTACGAGCAGTACTTC.

Details on this clone: At one of its ends the junction is not consistent with the germline gene, which may arise from a read error. This sequence joins TRBV7-9 and TRBJ2-1, with 11 bases aligning to TRBD2. The CDR3 spans 15 residues. Germline CDR1 and CDR2: SEHNR and FQNEAQ (reference sequence). The CDR3, as DNA: TGTGCCAGCAGCCTAGCGGGAGGCGCCTACAATGAGCAGTTCTTC. Its protein product is CASSLAGGAYNEQFF.

The chain joins TRBV20-1 to TRBJ2-2, with TRBD2 identical over 9 bases. This CDR3 spans 15 amino acids. Germline V gene lookup returns CDR1 DFQATT and CDR2 SNEGSKA (reference sequence). The trim removed 3 bases at V and 4 bases at J, leaving 6 bases unmatched. This chain's CDR3 is CSASRGGRATGELFF. The CDR3 DNA reads TGCAGTGCTAGTAGGGGCGGGAGGGCCACCGGGGAGCTGTTTTTT.